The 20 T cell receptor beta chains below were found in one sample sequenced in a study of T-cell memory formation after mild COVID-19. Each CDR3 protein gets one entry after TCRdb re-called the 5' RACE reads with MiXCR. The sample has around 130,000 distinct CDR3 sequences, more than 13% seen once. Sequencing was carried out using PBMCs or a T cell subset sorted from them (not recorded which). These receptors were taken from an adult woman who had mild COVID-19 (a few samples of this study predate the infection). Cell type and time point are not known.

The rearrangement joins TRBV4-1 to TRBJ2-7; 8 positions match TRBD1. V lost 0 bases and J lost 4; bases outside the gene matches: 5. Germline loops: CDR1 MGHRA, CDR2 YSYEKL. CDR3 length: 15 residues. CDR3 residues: CASSQDRDRWYEQYF. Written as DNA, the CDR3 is TGCGCCAGCAGCCAAGATCGGGACAGGTGGTACGAGCAGTACTTC.

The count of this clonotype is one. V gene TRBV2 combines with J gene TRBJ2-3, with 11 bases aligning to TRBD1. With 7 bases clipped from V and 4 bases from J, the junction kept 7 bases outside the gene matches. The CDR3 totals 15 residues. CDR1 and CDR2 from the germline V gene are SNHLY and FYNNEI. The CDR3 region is CASTTQGQGADTQYF. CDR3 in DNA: TGTGCCAGCACCACGCAGGGACAGGGGGCAGATACGCAGTATTTT.

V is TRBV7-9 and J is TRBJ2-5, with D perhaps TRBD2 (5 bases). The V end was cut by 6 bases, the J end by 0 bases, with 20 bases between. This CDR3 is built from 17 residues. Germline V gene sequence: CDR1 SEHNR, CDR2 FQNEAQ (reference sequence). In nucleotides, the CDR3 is TGTGCCAGCAGGCCATCGCGGGCAGAAAAGTACCAAGAGACCCAGTACTTC. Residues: CASRPSRAEKYQETQYF.

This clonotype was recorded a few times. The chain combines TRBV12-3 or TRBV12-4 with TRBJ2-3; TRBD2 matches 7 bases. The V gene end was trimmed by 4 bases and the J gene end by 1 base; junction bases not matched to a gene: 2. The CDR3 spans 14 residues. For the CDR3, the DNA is TGTGCCAGCAGTTGGAGCGGGGGCACAGATACGCAGTATTTT. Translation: CASSWSGGTDTQYF.

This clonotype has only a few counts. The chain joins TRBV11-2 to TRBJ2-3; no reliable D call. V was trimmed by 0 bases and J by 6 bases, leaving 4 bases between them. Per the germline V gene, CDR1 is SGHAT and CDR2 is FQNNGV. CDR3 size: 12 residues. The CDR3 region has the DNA TGTGCCAGCAGCTTAGATTTGGATACGCAGTATTTT. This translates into CASSLDLDTQYF. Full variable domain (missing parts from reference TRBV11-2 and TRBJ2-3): EAGVAQSPRYKIIEKRQSVAFWCNPISGHATLYWYQQILGQGPKLLIQFQNNGVVDDSQLPKDRFSAERLKGVDSTLKIQPAKLEDSAVYLCASSLDLDTQYFGPGTRLTVL.

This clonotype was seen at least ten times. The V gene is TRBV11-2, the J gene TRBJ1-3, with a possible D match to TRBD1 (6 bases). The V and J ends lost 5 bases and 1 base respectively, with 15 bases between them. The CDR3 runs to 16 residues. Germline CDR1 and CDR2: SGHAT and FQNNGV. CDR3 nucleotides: TGTGCCAGCAGCCGGCCCCCAGGACAGTCTGGAAACACCATATATTTT. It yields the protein CASSRPPGQSGNTIYF.

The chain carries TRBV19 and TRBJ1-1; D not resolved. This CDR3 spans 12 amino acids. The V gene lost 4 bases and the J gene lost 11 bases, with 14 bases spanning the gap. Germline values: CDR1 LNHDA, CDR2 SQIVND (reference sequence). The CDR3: CASSTRTERAFF. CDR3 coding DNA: TGTGCCAGTAGTACGCGGACGGAGAGGGCTTTCTTT.

CDR3 region: CASSQDLPPSGRINEQFF. The DNA for the CDR3 is TGCGCCAGCAGCCAAGATCTGCCACCCAGCGGGAGAATTAATGAGCAGTTCTTC. This chain joins TRBV4-3 and TRBJ2-1; TRBD2 matches at 8 bases. CDR1 and CDR2 from the germline V gene are LGHNA and YSLEER. The trim removed 0 bases at V and 7 bases at J, leaving 14 bases unmatched. The CDR3 has 18 residues.

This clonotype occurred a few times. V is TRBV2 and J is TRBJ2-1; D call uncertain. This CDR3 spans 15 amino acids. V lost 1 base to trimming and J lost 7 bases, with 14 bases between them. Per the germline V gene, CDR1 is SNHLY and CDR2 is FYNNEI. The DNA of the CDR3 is TGTGCCAGCAGTGAAGTGGTCTACAAGGTGAATGAGCAGTTCTTC. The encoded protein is CASSEVVYKVNEQFF.

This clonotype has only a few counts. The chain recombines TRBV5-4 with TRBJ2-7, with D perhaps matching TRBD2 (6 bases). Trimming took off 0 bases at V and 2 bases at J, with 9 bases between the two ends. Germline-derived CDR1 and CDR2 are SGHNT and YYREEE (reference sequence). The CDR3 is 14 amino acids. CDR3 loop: CASSLEDYTYEQYF. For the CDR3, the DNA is TGTGCCAGCAGCTTGGAGGACTATACCTACGAGCAGTACTTC.

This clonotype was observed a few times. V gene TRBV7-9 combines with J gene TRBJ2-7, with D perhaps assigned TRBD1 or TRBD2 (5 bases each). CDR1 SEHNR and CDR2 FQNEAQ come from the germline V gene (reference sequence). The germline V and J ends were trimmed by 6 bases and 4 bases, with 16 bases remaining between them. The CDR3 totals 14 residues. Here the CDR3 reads CASRSPGPGYEQYF. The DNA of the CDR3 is TGTGCCAGCAGGTCCCCGGGACCAGGTTACGAGCAGTACTTC.

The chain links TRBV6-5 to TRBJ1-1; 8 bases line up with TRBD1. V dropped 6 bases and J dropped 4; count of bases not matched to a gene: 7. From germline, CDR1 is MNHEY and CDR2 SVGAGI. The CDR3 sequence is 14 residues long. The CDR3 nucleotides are TGTGCCAGCAGACCCGGACAGGGTATCACTGAAGCTTTCTTT. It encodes CASRPGQGITEAFF.

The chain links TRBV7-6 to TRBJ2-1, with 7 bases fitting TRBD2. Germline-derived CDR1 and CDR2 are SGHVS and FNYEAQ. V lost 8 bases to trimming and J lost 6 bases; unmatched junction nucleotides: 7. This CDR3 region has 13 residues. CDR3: CASSGLMSNEQFF. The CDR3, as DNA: TGTGCCAGCTCGGGACTAATGTCCAATGAGCAGTTCTTC. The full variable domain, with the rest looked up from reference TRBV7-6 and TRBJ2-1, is GAGVSQSPRYKVTKRGQDVALRCDPISGHVSLYWYRQALGQGPEFLTYFNYEAQQDKSGLPNDRFSAERPEGSISTLTIQRTEQRDSAMYRCASSGLMSNEQFFGPGTRLTVL.

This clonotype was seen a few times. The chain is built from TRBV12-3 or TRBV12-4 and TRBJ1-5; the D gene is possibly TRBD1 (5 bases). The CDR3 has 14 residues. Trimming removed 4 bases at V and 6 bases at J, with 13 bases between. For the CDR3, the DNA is TGTGCCAGCAGTTGGGGGTTTCAAACTCAGCCCCAGCATTTT. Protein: CASSWGFQTQPQHF.

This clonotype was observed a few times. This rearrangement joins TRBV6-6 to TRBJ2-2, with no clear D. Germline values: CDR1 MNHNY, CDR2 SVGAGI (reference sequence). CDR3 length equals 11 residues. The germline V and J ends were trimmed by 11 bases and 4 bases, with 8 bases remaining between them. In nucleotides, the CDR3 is TGTGCCTTAAGAGGCACCGGGGAGCTGTTTTTT. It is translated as CALRGTGELFF.

The CDR3 here is CASKDRDSYNSPLHF. The CDR3 DNA reads as TGTGCCAGCAAGGACAGGGACTCCTATAATTCACCCCTCCACTTT. V is TRBV6-5 and J is TRBJ1-6, with 8 nucleotides matching TRBD1. Germline trimming cut 7 bases from V and 0 bases from J; bases unmatched to any gene: 2. Germline V gene lookup returns CDR1 MNHEY and CDR2 SVGAGI. This CDR3 spans 15 amino acids.

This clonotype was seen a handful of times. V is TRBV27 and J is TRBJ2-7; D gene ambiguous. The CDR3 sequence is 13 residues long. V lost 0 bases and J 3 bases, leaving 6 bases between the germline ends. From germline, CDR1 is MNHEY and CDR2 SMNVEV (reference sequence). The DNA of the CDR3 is TGTGCCAGCAGTTTATCGTTGGACTACGAGCAGTACTTC. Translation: CASSLSLDYEQYF.

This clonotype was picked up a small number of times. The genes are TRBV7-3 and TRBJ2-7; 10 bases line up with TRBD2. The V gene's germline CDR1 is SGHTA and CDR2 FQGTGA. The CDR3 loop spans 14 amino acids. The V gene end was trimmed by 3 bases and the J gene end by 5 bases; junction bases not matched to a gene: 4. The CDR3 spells CASSFSGRSHEQYF. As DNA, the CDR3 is TGTGCCAGCAGCTTTAGCGGGAGGTCCCACGAGCAGTACTTC.

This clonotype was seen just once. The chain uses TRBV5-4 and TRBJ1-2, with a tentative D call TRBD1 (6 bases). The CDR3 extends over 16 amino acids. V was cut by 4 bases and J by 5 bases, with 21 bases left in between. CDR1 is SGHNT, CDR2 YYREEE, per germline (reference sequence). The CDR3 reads CASSPSEGGWDYGYTF. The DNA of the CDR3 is TGTGCCAGCAGCCCAAGTGAGGGGGGCTGGGATTATGGCTACACCTTC.

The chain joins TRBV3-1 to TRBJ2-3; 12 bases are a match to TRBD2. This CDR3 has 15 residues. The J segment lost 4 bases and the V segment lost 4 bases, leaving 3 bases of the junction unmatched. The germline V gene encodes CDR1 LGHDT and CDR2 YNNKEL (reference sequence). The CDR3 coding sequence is TGTGCCAGCAGCCCTAGCGGGAGGGTGGCAGATACGCAGTATTTT. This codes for CASSPSGRVADTQYF.